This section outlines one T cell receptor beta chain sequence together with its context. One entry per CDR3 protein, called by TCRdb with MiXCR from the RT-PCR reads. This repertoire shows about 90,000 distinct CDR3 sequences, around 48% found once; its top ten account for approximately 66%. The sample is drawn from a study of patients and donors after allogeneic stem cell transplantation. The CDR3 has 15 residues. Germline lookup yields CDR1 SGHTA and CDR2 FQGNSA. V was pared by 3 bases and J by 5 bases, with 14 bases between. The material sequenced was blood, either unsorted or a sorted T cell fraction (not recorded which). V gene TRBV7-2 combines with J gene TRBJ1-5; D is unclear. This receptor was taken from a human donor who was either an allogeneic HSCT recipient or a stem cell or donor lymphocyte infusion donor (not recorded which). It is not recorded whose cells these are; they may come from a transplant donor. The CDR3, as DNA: TGTGCCAGCAGCTTCGGAGCGTACCTTTATCAGCCCCAGCATTTT. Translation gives CASSFGAYLYQPQHF.